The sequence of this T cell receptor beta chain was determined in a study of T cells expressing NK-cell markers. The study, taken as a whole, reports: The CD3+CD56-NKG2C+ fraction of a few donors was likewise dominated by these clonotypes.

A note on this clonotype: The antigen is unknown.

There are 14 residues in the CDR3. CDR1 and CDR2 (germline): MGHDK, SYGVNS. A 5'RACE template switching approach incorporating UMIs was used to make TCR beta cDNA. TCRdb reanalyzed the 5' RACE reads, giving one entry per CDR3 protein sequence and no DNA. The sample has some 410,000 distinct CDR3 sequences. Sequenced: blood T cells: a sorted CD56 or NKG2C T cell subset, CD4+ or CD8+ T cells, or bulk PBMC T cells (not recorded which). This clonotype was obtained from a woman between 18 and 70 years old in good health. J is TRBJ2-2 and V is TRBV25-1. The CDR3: CASSEEGKAGELFF. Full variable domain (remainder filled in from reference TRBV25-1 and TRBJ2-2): EADIYQTPRYLVIGTGKKITLECSQTMGHDKMYWYQQDPGMELHLIHYSYGVNSTEKGDLSSESTVSRIRTEHFPLTLESARPSHTSQYLCASSEEGKAGELFFGEGSRLTVL.